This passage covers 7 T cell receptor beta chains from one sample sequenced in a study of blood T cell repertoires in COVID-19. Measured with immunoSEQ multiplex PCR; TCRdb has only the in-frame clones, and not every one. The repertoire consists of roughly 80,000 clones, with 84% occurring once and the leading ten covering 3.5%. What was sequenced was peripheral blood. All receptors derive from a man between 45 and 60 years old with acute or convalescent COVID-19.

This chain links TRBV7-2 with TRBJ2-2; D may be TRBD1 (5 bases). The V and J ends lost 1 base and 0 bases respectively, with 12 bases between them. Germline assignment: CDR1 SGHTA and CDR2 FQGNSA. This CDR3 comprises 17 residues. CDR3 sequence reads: CASSLVSQGSNTGELFF. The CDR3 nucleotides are TGTGCCAGCAGCTTAGTTTCGCAGGGCTCGAACACCGGGGAGCTGTTTTTT.

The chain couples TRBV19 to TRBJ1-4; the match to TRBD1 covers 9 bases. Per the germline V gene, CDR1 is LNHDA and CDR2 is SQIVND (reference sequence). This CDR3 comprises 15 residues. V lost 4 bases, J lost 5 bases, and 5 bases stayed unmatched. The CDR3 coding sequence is TGTGCCAGTAGTACTGGGACAGGGACAAATGAAAAACTGTTTTTT. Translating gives CASSTGTGTNEKLFF.

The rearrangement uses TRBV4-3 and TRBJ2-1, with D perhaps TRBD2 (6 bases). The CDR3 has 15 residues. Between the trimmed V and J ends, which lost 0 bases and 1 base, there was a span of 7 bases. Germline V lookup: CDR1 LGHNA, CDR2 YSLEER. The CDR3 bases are TGCGCCAGCAGCCAAGATCGGGAGTCCTACAATGAGCAGTTCTTC. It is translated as CASSQDRESYNEQFF.

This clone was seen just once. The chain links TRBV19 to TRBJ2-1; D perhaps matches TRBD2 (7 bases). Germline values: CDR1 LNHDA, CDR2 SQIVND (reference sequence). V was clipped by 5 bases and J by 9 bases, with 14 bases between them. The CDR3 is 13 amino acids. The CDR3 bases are TGTGCCAGTAGTGATATAGGGGGGGTTGAGCAGTTCTTC. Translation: CASSDIGGVEQFF.

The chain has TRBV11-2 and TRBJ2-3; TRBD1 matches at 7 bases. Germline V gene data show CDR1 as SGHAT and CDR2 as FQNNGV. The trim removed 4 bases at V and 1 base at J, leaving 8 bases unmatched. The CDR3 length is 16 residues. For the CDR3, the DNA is TGTGCCAGCAGCTATTGGACAGGCGATGGCACAGATACGCAGTATTTT. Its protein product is CASSYWTGDGTDTQYF.

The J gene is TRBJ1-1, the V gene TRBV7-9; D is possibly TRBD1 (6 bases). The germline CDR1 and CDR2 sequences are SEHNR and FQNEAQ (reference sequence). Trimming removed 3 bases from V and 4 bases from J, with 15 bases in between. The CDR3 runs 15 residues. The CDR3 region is CASSFNRDGGTEAFF. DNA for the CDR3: TGTGCCAGCAGCTTTAACAGGGATGGAGGCACTGAAGCTTTCTTT.

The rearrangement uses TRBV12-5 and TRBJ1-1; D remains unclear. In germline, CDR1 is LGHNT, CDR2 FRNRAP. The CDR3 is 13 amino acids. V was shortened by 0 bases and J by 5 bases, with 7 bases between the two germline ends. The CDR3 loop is CASGLVKLTEAFF. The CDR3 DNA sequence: TGTGCTAGTGGTTTGGTCAAGCTGACTGAAGCTTTCTTT.